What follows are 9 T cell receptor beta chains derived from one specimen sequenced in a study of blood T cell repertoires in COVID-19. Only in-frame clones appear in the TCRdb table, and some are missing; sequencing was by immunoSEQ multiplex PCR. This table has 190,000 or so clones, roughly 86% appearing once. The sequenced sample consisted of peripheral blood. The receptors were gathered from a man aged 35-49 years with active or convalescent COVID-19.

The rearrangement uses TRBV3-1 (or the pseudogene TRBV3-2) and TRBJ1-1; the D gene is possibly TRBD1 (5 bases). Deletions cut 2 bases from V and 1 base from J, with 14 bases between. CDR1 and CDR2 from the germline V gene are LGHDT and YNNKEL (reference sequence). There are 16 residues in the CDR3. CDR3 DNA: TGTGCCAGCAGCCAATTTGTAGGGGAACCGAACACTGAAGCTTTCTTT. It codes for CASSQFVGEPNTEAFF.

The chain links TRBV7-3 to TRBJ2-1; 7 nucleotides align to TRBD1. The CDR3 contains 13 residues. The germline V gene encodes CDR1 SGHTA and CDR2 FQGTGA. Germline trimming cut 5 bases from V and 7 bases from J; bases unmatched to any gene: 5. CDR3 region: CASSRDRKNEQFF. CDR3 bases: TGTGCCAGCAGCCGGGACAGAAAGAATGAGCAGTTCTTC.

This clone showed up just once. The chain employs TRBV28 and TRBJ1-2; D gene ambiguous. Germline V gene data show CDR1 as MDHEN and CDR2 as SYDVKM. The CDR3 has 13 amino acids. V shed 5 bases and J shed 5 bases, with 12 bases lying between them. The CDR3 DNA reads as TGTGCCAGCAGTCCCCCCCAGGTGTATGGCTACACCTTC. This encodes CASSPPQVYGYTF.

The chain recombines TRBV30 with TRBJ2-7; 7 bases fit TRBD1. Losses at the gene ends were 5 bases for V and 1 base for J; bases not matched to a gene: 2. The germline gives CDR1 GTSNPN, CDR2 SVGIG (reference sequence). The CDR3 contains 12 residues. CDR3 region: CAWEGQSYEQYF. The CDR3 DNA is TGTGCCTGGGAGGGACAGTCCTACGAGCAGTACTTC.

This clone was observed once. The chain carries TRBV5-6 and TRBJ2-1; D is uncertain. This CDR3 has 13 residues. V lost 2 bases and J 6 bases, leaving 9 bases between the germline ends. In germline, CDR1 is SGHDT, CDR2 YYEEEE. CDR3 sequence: CASSFGRPNEQFF. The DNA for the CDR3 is TGTGCCAGCAGCTTTGGCAGGCCCAATGAGCAGTTCTTC.

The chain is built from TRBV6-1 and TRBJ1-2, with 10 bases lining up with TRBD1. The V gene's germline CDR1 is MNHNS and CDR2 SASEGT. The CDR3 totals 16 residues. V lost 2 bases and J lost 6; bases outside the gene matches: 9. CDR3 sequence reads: CASSERGDRGEDGYTF. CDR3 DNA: TGTGCCAGCAGTGAAAGGGGGGACAGGGGAGAGGATGGCTACACCTTC.

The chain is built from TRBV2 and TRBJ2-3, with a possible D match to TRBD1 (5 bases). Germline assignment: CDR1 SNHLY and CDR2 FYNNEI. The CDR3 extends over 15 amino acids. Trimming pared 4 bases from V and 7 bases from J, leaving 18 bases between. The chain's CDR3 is CASSAPRVPFHTQYF. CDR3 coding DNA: TGTGCCAGCAGTGCGCCCAGGGTACCTTTTCATACGCAGTATTTT.

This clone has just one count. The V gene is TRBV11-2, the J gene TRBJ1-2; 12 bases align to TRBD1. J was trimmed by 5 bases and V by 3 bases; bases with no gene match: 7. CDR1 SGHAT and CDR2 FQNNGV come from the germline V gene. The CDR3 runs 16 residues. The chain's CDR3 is CASSFHPGQGAYGYTF. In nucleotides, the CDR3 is TGTGCCAGCAGCTTCCATCCGGGACAGGGGGCGTATGGCTACACCTTC.

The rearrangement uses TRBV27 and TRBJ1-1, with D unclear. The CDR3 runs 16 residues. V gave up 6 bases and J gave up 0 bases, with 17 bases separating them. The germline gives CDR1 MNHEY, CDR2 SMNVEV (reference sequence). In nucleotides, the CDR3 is TGTGCCAGCAGCACTAAACGCGTTTCCATGAACACTGAAGCTTTCTTT. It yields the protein CASSTKRVSMNTEAFF.